In this sample, the clone carrying this TCR beta chain turned up once. The record originates from a study of patients and donors after allogeneic stem cell transplantation. V was clipped by 1 base and J by 7 bases; unmatched bases: 10. The CDR3 totals 16 residues. In germline, CDR1 is MNHNS, CDR2 SASEGT. TCRdb reprocessed the RT-PCR reads with MiXCR, giving one entry per CDR3 protein. The sample contains approximately 200,000 distinct CDR3 sequences, around two fifths of which appear only once. What was sequenced was blood, either unsorted or a sorted T cell fraction (not recorded which). The receptor's source is a human donor who was either an allogeneic HSCT recipient or a stem cell or donor lymphocyte infusion donor (not recorded which). It is not recorded whose cells these are; they may come from a transplant donor. The chain has TRBV6-1 and TRBJ1-5; 7 bases map to TRBD1. In DNA form, the CDR3 reads TGTGCCAGCAGTGAAGTAACAGGGGTAGTGGCGCAGCCCCAGCATTTT. Protein sequence: CASSEVTGVVAQPQHF.